This TCR beta chain was identified during a study of blood T cell repertoires in COVID-19. About the study: Spain, Italy and the United States supplied samples that represented acute and convalescent COVID-19. Nucleic acid was either cDNA or gDNA, and it came from T cells, B-cell-depleted T cells, or PBMCs.

This clone was seen once. In the authors' workflow: Counts of nucleated cells, estimated from reference gene primer amplification, were obtained. The method was immunoSEQ multiplex PCR; TCRdb's version includes in-frame clones alone and lacks a portion of them. V and J calls and clone size are given by that table; D and trimming were obtained from the DNA. The data hold around 200,000 clones, with approximately 84% observed a single time. The CDR3 totals 13 residues. V was clipped by 5 bases and J by 2 bases, with 9 bases between them. This clonotype was sampled from a human donor in a cohort sampled during active COVID-19. This chain connects TRBV12-3 or TRBV12-4 to TRBJ1-1; D possibly corresponds to TRBD1 (6 bases). Sequenced input: peripheral blood. The CDR3 nucleotides are TGTGCCAGCAGTGACAGGATAAACACTGAAGCTTTCTTT. Amino acid sequence: CASSDRINTEAFF.